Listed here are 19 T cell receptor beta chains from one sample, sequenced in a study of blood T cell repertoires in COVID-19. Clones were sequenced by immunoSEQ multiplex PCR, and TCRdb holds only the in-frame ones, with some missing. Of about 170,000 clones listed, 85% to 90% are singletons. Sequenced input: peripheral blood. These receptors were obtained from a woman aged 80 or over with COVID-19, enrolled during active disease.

The CDR3 region is CASSRDREGTQYF. For the CDR3, the DNA is TGTGCCAGCAGTCGGGACAGGGAGGGGACCCAGTACTTC. V gene TRBV6-2 or TRBV6-3 combines with J gene TRBJ2-5, with TRBD1 matching 9 bases. CDR3 length: 13 amino acids. With V trimmed by 5 bases and J by 7 bases, 5 bases remained unmatched. Germline V gene sequence: CDR1 MNHEY, CDR2 SVGEGT.

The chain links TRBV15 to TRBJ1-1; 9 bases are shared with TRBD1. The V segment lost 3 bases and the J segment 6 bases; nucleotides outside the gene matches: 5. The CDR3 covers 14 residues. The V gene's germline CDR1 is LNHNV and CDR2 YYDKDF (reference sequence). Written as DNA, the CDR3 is TGTGCCACCAGCAGGGACCGGACAGGGGCTGAAGCTTTCTTT. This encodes CATSRDRTGAEAFF.

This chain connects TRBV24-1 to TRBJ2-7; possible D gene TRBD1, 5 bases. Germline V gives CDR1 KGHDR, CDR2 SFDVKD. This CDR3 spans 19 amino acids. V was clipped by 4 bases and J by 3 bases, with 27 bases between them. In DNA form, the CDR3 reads TGTGCCACCAGTGACCTCTGTCAGTTCAGGAAGGGGCCGAACTACGAGCAGTACTTC. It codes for CATSDLCQFRKGPNYEQYF.

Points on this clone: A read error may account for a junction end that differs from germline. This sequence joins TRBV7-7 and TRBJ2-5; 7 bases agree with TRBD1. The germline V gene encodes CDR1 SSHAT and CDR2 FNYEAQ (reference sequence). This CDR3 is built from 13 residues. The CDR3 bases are TGTGCTAGCAGCCAGGGACAGCAAGAGACCCAGTACTTC. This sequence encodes CASSQGQQETQYF.

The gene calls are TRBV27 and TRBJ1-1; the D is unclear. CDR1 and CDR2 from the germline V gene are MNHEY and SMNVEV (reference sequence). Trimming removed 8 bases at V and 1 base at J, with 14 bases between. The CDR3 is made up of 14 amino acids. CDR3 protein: CASLEAGPNTEAFF. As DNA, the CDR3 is TGTGCCAGCTTGGAGGCAGGACCGAACACTGAAGCTTTCTTT.

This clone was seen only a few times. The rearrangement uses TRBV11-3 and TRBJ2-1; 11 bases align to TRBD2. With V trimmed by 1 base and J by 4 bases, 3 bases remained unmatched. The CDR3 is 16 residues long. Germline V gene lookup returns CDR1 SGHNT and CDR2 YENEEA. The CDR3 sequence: CASSLGASGRYNEQFF. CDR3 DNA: TGTGCCAGCAGCTTAGGGGCTAGCGGGAGGTACAATGAGCAGTTCTTC. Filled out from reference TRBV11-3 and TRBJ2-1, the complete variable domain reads EAGVVQSPRYKIIEKKQPVAFWCNPISGHNTLYWYLQNLGQGPELLIRYENEEAVDDSQLPKDRFSAERLKGVDSTLKIQPAELGDSAVYLCASSLGASGRYNEQFFGPGTRLTVL.

CDR3 coding DNA: TGTGCCATCACTTCCGGACAGGGTTCCTACAATGAGCAGTTCTTC. Encoded protein: CAITSGQGSYNEQFF. The chain recombines TRBV10-3 with TRBJ2-1; TRBD1 agrees at 8 bases. The CDR3 covers 15 residues. V gave up 7 bases and J gave up 1 base; unmatched junction bases: 6. Germline V lookup: CDR1 ENHRY, CDR2 SYGVKD.

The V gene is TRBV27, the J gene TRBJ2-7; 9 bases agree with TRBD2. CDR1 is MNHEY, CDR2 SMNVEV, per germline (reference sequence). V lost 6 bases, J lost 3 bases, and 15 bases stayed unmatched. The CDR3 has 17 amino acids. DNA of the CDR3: TGTGCCAGCAGGCGGGAGGGCCTCCCTCAGGTGTTCTACGAGCAGTACTTC. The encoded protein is CASRREGLPQVFYEQYF.

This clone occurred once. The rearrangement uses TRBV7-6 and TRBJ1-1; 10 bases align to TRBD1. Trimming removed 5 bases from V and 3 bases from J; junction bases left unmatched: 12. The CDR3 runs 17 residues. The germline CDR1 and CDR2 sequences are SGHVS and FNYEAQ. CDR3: CASSPGQGMLWDTEAFF. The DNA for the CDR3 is TGTGCCAGCAGCCCGGGACAGGGGATGTTGTGGGACACTGAAGCTTTCTTT.

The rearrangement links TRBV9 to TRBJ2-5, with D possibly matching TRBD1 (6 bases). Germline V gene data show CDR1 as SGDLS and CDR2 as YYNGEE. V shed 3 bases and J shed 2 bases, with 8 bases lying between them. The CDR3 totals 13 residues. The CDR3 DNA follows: TGTGCCAGCAGCGAGACAGGTCAAGAGACCCAGTACTTC. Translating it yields CASSETGQETQYF.

DNA of the CDR3: TGTGCCAGCAAGCAGTATGGGACCAGGGGGGAGGAGCAGTACTTC. Translating gives CASKQYGTRGEEQYF. V usage is TRBV28 and J usage is TRBJ2-7; maybe TRBD1 (7 bases). Germline V gene data show CDR1 as MDHEN and CDR2 as SYDVKM. Deletions cut 7 bases from V and 7 bases from J, with 23 bases between. The CDR3 covers 15 residues.

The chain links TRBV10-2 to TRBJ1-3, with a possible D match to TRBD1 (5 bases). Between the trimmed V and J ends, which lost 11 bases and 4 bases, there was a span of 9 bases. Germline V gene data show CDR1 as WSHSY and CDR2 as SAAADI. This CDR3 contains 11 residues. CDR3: CAVRQGNTIYF. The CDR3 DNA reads TGCGCCGTACGACAGGGAAACACCATATATTTT.

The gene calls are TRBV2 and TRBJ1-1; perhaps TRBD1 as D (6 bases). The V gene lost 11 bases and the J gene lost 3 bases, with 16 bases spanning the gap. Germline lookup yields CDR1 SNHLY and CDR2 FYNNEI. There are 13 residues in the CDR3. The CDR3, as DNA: TGTGCCGGTTCCTTCGGACAGCACACTGAAGCTTTCTTT. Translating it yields CAGSFGQHTEAFF.

CDR3 sequence reads: CASSFYTNRGSEAFF. The DNA of the CDR3 is TGTGCCAGCAGTTTTTACACAAACCGAGGCTCTGAAGCTTTCTTT. The V call is TRBV28, the J call TRBJ1-1; no clear D gene. CDR1 is MDHEN, CDR2 SYDVKM, per germline. V was clipped by 3 bases and J by 6 bases, with 17 bases between them. CDR3 size: 15 residues.

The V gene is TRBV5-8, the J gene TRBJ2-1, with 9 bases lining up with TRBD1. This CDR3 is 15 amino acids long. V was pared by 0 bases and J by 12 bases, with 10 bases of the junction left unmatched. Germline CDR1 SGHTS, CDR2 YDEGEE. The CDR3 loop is CASSLGMDRGRGQFF. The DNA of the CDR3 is TGTGCCAGCAGCTTGGGGATGGACAGGGGAAGGGGGCAGTTCTTC.

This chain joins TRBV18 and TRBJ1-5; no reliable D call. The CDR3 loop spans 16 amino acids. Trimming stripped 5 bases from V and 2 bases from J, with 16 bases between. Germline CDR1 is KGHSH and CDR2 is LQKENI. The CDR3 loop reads CASSTAGTLGNQPQHF. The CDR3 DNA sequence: TGTGCCAGCTCAACGGCAGGAACGTTGGGCAATCAGCCCCAGCATTTT.

The CDR3: CASSLTPAGLNTEAFF. CDR3 DNA sequence: TGTGCCAGCAGCTTAACCCCCGCAGGCTTGAACACTGAAGCTTTCTTT. V usage is TRBV7-3 and J usage is TRBJ1-1; no clear D gene. V was clipped by 0 bases and J by 0 bases, with 11 bases between them. The CDR3 length is 16 residues. Germline assignment: CDR1 SGHTA and CDR2 FQGTGA.

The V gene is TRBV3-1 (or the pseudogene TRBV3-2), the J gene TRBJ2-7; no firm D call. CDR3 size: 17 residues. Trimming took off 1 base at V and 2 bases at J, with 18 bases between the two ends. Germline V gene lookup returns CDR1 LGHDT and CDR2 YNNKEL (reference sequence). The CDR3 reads CASSQVPLPSLTYEQYF. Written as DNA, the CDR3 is TGTGCCAGCAGCCAAGTTCCTTTGCCTAGTCTTACCTACGAGCAGTACTTC.

The CDR3 coding sequence is TGTGCCAGCAGCGCCACACCGACTGAAGCTTTCTTT. This translates into CASSATPTEAFF. The chain uses TRBV9 and TRBJ1-1, with no clear D. Trimming stripped 3 bases from V and 5 bases from J, with 8 bases between. The CDR3 spans 12 residues. The germline gives CDR1 SGDLS, CDR2 YYNGEE. The full variable domain, rest sourced from reference TRBV9 and TRBJ1-1, is DSGVTQTPKHLITATGQRVTLRCSPRSGDLSVYWYQQSLDQGLQFLIQYYNGEERAKGNILERFSAQQFPDLHSELNLSSLELGDSALYFCASSATPTEAFFGQGTRLTVV.